This TCR beta chain was captured by sequencing in a study of blood T cell repertoires in COVID-19. Study background: Sites across the United States, Italy and Spain contributed samples from acute and convalescent COVID-19.

Generated by immunoSEQ multiplex PCR, the TCRdb table keeps only in-frame clones and is missing some. Among a few hundred thousand clones listed, 70% to 90% were seen once. The CDR3 extends over 12 amino acids. From germline, CDR1 is GTSNPN and CDR2 SVGIG (reference sequence). Trimming shortened V by 3 bases and J by 0 bases, and 5 bases separated the two germline ends. Cohorts were determined from participant-reported clinical history. Cohort 3 donors counted as recovered after two negative PCRs, clearance, or resolved symptoms. The chain recombines TRBV30 with TRBJ1-1; D uncertain. Sequencing was carried out using PBMCs or T cells enriched from blood (not recorded which). This TCR came from a woman aged 55 to 70 who had recovered from COVID-19. CDR3 in amino acids: CAWRQMNTEAFF. The CDR3 bases are TGTGCCTGGAGACAGATGAACACTGAAGCTTTCTTT.